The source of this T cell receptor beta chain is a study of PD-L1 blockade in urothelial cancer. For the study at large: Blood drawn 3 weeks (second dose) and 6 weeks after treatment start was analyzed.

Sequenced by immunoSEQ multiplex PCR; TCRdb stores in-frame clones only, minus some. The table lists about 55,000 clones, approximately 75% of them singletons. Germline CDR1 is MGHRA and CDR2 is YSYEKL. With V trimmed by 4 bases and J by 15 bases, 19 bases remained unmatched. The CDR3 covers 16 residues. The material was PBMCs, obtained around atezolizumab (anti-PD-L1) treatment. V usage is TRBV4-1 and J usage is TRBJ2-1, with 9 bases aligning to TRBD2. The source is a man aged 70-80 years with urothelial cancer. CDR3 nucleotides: TGCGCCAGCAGCCCCGCGGTAATAAGGCGGGAGGGGTCCGCGTTCTTC. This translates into CASSPAVIRREGSAFF.